This TCR beta chain is drawn from a study of blood T cell repertoires in COVID-19. The V end was cut by 3 bases, the J end by 7 bases, with 24 bases between. The CDR3 runs 17 residues. CDR1 and CDR2 (germline): LNHNV, YYDKDF (reference sequence). This clone has more than one count but fewer than ten. The data were produced by immunoSEQ multiplex PCR, yet TCRdb's version contains in-frame clones alone and is incomplete. This repertoire shows some 140,000 clones, roughly 85% found once; its top ten account for 3% to 4.5%. The receptor comes from a man aged 60-69 years with acute or convalescent COVID-19. The rearrangement joins TRBV15 to TRBJ1-2, with a weak D call TRBD1 (6 bases). What was sequenced was peripheral blood. In DNA, the CDR3 is TGTGCCACCAGCAGTGGAACCGGGGGGGCGGTTAGTTCTGGCTACACCTTC. It yields the protein CATSSGTGGAVSSGYTF.